This TCR beta chain stems from a study of cytomegalovirus exposure and HLA in healthy donors (dated by TCRdb to 2016 to 2017). Study-level background: According to an earlier analysis of 550 to 700 of the donors, roughly 180 million T cells yielded roughly 110 million unique TCR beta sequences and more than 250 Gb of sequence data. An early release covering just under 650 HLA-typed donors comprised approximately 300 gigabases of sequencing data and around 85 million unique TCR sequences. The genetic ancestry cluster associated with self-reported Caucasian donors included around four fifths of the 398 genotyped donors. The aim of the study was to test whether cataloging public T cell receptors could identify signatures of past pathogen exposure. The T cell repertoires of under 750 subjects were profiled by immunosequencing and related to cytomegalovirus serostatus. Along with the approximately 700-subject first cohort, a separate validation cohort of about 110 different subjects was used. To predict cytomegalovirus infection status, the study brought together high-throughput TCR immunosequencing, statistical association of individual TCRs with disease status, and machine learning. A later analysis re-examined previously published TCR beta repertoires from several hundred donors and added high-resolution HLA genotyping to investigate patterns of TCR occurrence. In the later analysis, no new phenotypic data were used to find candidate immune exposures; instead, reliance was placed on TCR beta sequences and their occurrence across donors. To decide whether each TCR beta V gene segment behaved as functional or pseudogenic, an earlier analysis of over 500 of the donors relied on high-throughput TCR beta sequencing. Alongside the repertoire data, information on donor age, sex, ethnicity and CMV serostatus was compiled. In a later genetic analysis, genome-wide SNP genotypes for 398 of the 666 donors were used, and that subset was treated as a discovery cohort. Every repertoire in the discovery cohort had been generated on one and the same sequencing platform. HLA typing covered class I and class II loci at four-digit resolution. Typing coverage varied by locus: roughly 620-640 donors for A, B, C, DRB1 and DQB1; roughly 520 for DQA1; more than 600 for DPA1; about 450 for DPB1. About five DR-DQ haplotypes were handled as single units for association and clustering, since linkage in the cohort was strong. Among around 400 genotyped donors of the cohort, an average of 235,054 unique TCR beta nucleotide sequences were sequenced per donor, roughly 20% of them non-productive. Summary of the overall study and its limitations: Linkage disequilibrium might explain the correlated functional status among segregating V segments, but an unknown experimental factor could not be excluded. In vitro tests confirmed that a few of the cytomegalovirus-associated TCR beta chains recognize cytomegalovirus antigens. Only TCR beta chains were sequenced in this cohort, and the absence of alpha or paired-chain data limited detectable features. In a later analysis, some 17,000 TCR beta sequences were associated with specific HLA alleles at a false discovery rate of 0.05. Roughly uniform sequencing depth across donors was assumed in presence/absence analyses, although this assumption may not hold. Immune exposure information for the cohort was limited to CMV serostatus. In a later analysis, the rate of TCR association differed among HLA loci, with DRB1 alleles having the most associated TCRs and HLA-C alleles having the fewest. Because counts were too low, 15 or so rarely observed V segments, including chromosome 9 orphons, were excluded from the earlier analysis of 500 to 700 of the donors. Some IMGT-functional V segments, including TRBV6-2 and TRBV6-3, could not be distinguished by the 87-base-pair reads and were therefore excluded. In an earlier analysis of 587 of the donors, most TCR beta V segments appeared in productive rearrangements about 90% or about 30% of the time, broadly matching IMGT annotations. According to a later genetic analysis, donors in an Asian-associated ancestry cluster had fewer N-insertions in productive TCRs than the approximately 610-donor mean. Because some donors lacked HLA typing at each locus, the association tests relied only on the typed subset. A further reported finding was that TCR beta sequences accurately predicted the HLA-A and HLA-B alleles for most subjects in the first cohort. A later analysis reported that several top co-occurrence clusters appeared linked to parvovirus B19, influenza, CMV and Epstein-Barr virus. The sequencing pipeline was judged likely to have produced a cluster of highly shared sequence variants as a technical artifact. In both the original and validation cohorts, the classifier was reported to diagnose cytomegalovirus status with high specificity and sensitivity. In a later genetic analysis, a missense DCLRE1C variant was associated with V-gene and J-gene trimming of TCR beta chains, and the association was replicated in an independent cohort. Most CMV-associated TCR beta chains appeared to be HLA-restricted in a later analysis, and the HLA associations seemed to be driven largely by CMV exposure. When HLA alleles, especially DR and DQ, strongly co-occurred, attributing TCR associations to individual alleles was difficult. The study listed 164 TCR beta chains as associated with cytomegalovirus. The authors suggested that the approach could potentially be generalized to other disease states and immunological phenotypes. Across donors, most TCR sequences were observed very rarely, whereas some public TCRs were present in many individuals. A later analysis found that HLA-associated TCR beta chains were more clonally expanded and had lower generation probabilities than equally common non-associated chains.

The cohort was made up of several hundred healthy bone marrow donors. At the time of sampling, all cohort members were nominally healthy, though unrecorded immune exposures were likely present. The donor tested CMV seronegative and was one of the 352 seronegative cohort members. Each donor provided a peripheral blood sample, and peripheral blood mononuclear cells were used for TCR beta sequencing. The Qiagen DNeasy Blood Extraction Kit was used to extract genomic DNA from the blood cell samples. Receptor libraries were prepared by the immunoSEQ multiplex PCR assay. For the multiplex PCR, a mixture combining 60 forward primers for TCR Vbeta segments and 13 reverse primers for TCR Jbeta segments was used. The CDR3 region of rearranged TCR beta genes was amplified from genomic DNA by a multiplex PCR assay. The amplified TCR beta libraries were sequenced on the Illumina HiSeq System as 87-base-pair reads. The authors' analysis ran thus. A later analysis tallied roughly 80 million unique TCR beta chains across the 700 or so repertoires, and some 10 million of those chains were shared by two or more donors. Raw reads were error-corrected and collapsed into unique sequences by a nearest-neighbor algorithm in which closely related sequences were merged to remove PCR and sequencing errors. CDR3 sequences were aligned to IMGT reference sequences to assign V, D and J gene segments. For a sequence to be retained, a match of at least six nucleotides was required to both a V gene segment and a J gene segment. A rearrangement counted as productive if the CDR3 had no stop codons and remained in frame with V and J, and every other rearrangement counted as non-productive. CDR3 was defined by IMGT convention, running from the second conserved V-encoded cysteine to the conserved J-encoded phenylalanine. In an earlier analysis of approximately 500 of the donors, sequences lacking an unambiguous match to a single V gene segment were excluded. In an earlier analysis of some 590 of the donors, a V segment was called functional when productive rearrangements were above 56.7%, and segregating when the standard deviation between donors exceeded 5%. A statistical classification framework was built to diagnose cytomegalovirus status from the catalog of TCR beta chain sequences. A later analysis assigned V and J genes by comparing TCR nucleotide sequences with IMGT/GENE-DB human TR gene sequences. In a later analysis, CDR3 sequences and most-parsimonious VDJ recombination scenarios were assigned using the TCRdist pipeline. A later analysis defined each TCR beta chain by its CDR3 amino acid sequence plus V-gene family, and excluded reads lacking a unique V-gene family. A later analysis removed 550 to 700 highly shared, low-generation-probability nucleotide sequences to deal with suspected cross-contamination and a sequencing artifact. In a later analysis, a clonal expansion index was calculated for each public chain from normalized within-repertoire ranks of inferred template counts. In a later analysis, generation probabilities were computed with a VDJ recombination model fitted to out-of-frame rearrangements, and the resulting probabilities were checked against IGoR. Hypergeometric tests were used in a later analysis to score TCR-TCR, TCR-HLA and TCR-CMV co-occurrence, with a repertoire-size bias correction applied to the TCR pairs. To estimate false discovery rates, a later analysis permuted the HLA or CMV assignments 20 times. A later analysis grouped co-occurring TCRs with DBSCAN, adding TCRdist sequence similarity when clustering within HLA-allele-positive subsets. Co-occurrence clustering excluded repertoires with fewer than 30,000 or more than 120,000 public chains, plus five with anomalous nucleotide sharing. This is the immuneACCESS table as TCRdb keeps it, with only in-frame sequences that have V and J called. A part of the clones is gone; compared with another copy, unresolved V genes explain less than half, and the rest is unexplained. The DNA was the basis for D and trimming; V, J and clone size are from that table. The sample table records 100,000 or so clones; 78% of these occur just once. Approximately 5.6% of the sample is taken by the ten largest.

The CDR3, cysteine through phenylalanine, is 15 amino acids long. Just CDR3 DNA is preserved here, 45 bases in frame from base 1. As encoded in the germline V gene, CDR1 is SNHLY while CDR2 is FYNNEI. V is trimmed back by 7 bases and J by 3 bases, and the junction contains 5 bases that no gene match accounts for. Remarks on this clone: Its antigen is unknown. No qualities accompany the bases; no much larger clone lies one base away.

This receptor was identified in a male donor in good health and CMV-seronegative. Here the chain combines TRBV2 and TRBJ2-2, and 10 junctional nucleotides match TRBD1. Sequenced sample: PBMCs. The DNA sequence is TGTGCCAGCACCGGACAGGGGGTTTACACCGGGGAGCTGTTTTTT. Translated, it reads CASTGQGVYTGELFF.